The clone carrying this T cell receptor beta chain was counted a few times. The antigen is undetermined. The trim removed 7 bases at V and 4 bases at J, leaving 9 bases unmatched. Germline assignment: CDR1 SNHLY and CDR2 FYNNEI. The CDR3 is 15 residues long. The data derive from a study of cytomegalovirus exposure and HLA in healthy donors. Whole-study results and caveats: In a later analysis, specific HLA alleles were associated with 15,000 to 20,000 TCR beta sequences at a 0.05 false discovery rate. Researchers reported in a later analysis that common viral pathogens appeared linked to several top clusters.

A multiplex PCR was run with 60 Vbeta primers and 13 Jbeta primers. Original processing methods: A follow-up analysis tallied 73 million or so unique TCR beta chains, roughly 11 million shared. Some clones are missing from TCRdb's copy, which holds only in-frame ones; the method was immunoSEQ multiplex PCR. V, J and clone size are taken as reported in that table, and D and trimming were inferred from the DNA itself. The table has fewer than 200,000 clones, about 63% seen once; the top ten hold 2.8%. This chain links TRBV2 with TRBJ2-5; 10 positions agree with TRBD2. Sequencing used PBMCs. This TCR came from a woman between 40 and 50 years old in good health and CMV-seropositive. CDR3 nucleotides: TGTGCCAGCAAGCGTTCTAGCGGGAGTCCAGAGACCCAGTACTTC. Translation gives CASKRSSGSPETQYF.